The 3 T cell receptor beta chains presented below share a single source sample, sequenced in a study of blood T cell repertoires in COVID-19. The repertoire was sequenced with immunoSEQ multiplex PCR; TCRdb's copy has only in-frame clones and lacks some. The repertoire has roughly 290,000 clones, 84% of them found once; the top ten carry around 14%. Sequencing input: peripheral blood. The receptors here all came from a person aged 70 to 85 with COVID-19, enrolled during active disease.

V gene TRBV27 combines with J gene TRBJ1-6, with TRBD1 as a possible D gene (5 bases). V was cut by 7 bases and J by 0 bases, with 13 bases left in between. CDR1 MNHEY and CDR2 SMNVEV come from the germline V gene (reference sequence). This CDR3 contains 16 residues. CDR3 region: CASKQVLGSYNSPLHF. The CDR3 DNA reads as TGTGCCAGCAAACAGGTCTTAGGCTCCTATAATTCACCCCTCCACTTT.

The rearrangement links TRBV6-5 to TRBJ1-6; D is undetermined. Germline assignment: CDR1 MNHEY and CDR2 SVGAGI. The length of the CDR3 is 13 residues. Trimming left V 2 bases short and J 7 bases short, with 6 bases between. The CDR3 here is CASSYAANSPLHF. CDR3 sequence (DNA): TGTGCCAGCAGTTACGCGGCGAATTCACCCCTCCACTTT.

The chain is built from TRBV5-1 and TRBJ1-2; 7 bases match TRBD1. The germline V gene has CDR1 SGHRS and CDR2 YFSETQ. CDR3 size: 16 residues. With 5 bases clipped from V and 8 bases from J, the junction kept 18 bases outside the gene matches. This CDR3 is CASRSRPDGSGGGYTF. The CDR3 bases are TGCGCCAGCAGATCACGCCCGGACGGCTCAGGGGGGGGCTACACCTTC.